These 11 T cell receptor beta chains came from one sample sequenced in a study of cytomegalovirus exposure and HLA in healthy donors. PCR amplification relied on 60 Vbeta primers (plus 13 Jbeta primers). Sequencing used immunoSEQ multiplex PCR; TCRdb keeps in-frame clones, though not all of them. The sample lists 80,000 or so clones, nearly 80% occurring once. Sequencing was carried out using PBMCs. The source is a middle-aged man in good health and CMV-seronegative.

The CDR3 DNA reads TGTGCCAGCACCCCCACAGGGCTAAGGACCGGGGAGCTGTTTTTT. Translating it yields CASTPTGLRTGELFF. This chain joins TRBV6-6 and TRBJ2-2; tentative D call: TRBD1 (6 bases). V lost 7 bases, J lost 5 bases, and 17 bases lay in between. Germline V CDR1 and CDR2: MNHNY, SVGAGI (reference sequence). This CDR3 spans 15 amino acids.

This clone was counted only a few times. V is TRBV28 and J is TRBJ2-7, with 11 bases identical to TRBD1. The CDR3 covers 15 residues. V lost 6 bases, J lost 4 bases, and 8 bases stayed unmatched. Germline V gene data show CDR1 as MDHEN and CDR2 as SYDVKM. The CDR3 sequence is CASSRPGQGAYEQYF. The DNA of the CDR3 is TGTGCCAGCAGCCGACCAGGACAGGGGGCTTACGAGCAGTACTTC.

The genes are TRBV14 and TRBJ2-7; D is unclear. V lost 1 base, J lost 3 bases, and 4 bases lay in between. This CDR3 region has 12 residues. Germline CDR1 and CDR2: SGHDN and FVKESK. CDR3 sequence: CASSQAYYEQYF. CDR3 bases: TGTGCCAGCAGCCAAGCCTACTACGAGCAGTACTTC.

This chain connects TRBV7-3 to TRBJ2-2, with D possibly being TRBD1 (5 bases). The CDR3 totals 16 residues. The V gene's germline CDR1 is SGHTA and CDR2 FQGTGA. Between the trimmed V and J ends, which lost 2 bases and 5 bases, there was a span of 15 bases. CDR3 sequence reads: CASSLSQGRPTGELFF. CDR3 DNA: TGTGCCAGCAGCTTATCCCAGGGAAGGCCTACCGGGGAGCTGTTTTTT. The variable domain in full, completed from reference TRBV7-3 and TRBJ2-2, reads GAGVSQTPSNKVTEKGKYVELRCDPISGHTALYWYRQSLGQGPEFLIYFQGTGAADDSGLPNDRFFAVRPEGSVSTLKIQRTERGDSAVYLCASSLSQGRPTGELFFGEGSRLTVL.

The chain joins TRBV7-9 to TRBJ2-3, with D tentatively TRBD2 (5 bases). Germline V gene data show CDR1 as SEHNR and CDR2 as FQNEAQ (reference sequence). The CDR3 length is 16 residues. The V end lost 5 bases, the J end lost 1 base, and 16 bases lay between the germline ends. The CDR3 protein is CASSPRWEFGTDTQYF. CDR3 coding DNA: TGTGCCAGCAGCCCCCGTTGGGAGTTTGGCACAGATACGCAGTATTTT.

This clone was observed once. J is TRBJ1-2 and V is TRBV5-1; possibly TRBD1 for D (6 bases). CDR3 length: 14 residues. Germline CDR1 reads SGHRS; CDR2 reads YFSETQ. Trimming stripped 4 bases from V and 5 bases from J, with 15 bases between. Written as DNA, the CDR3 is TGCGCCAGCAGCACCGACAGGTCGTGGTATGGCTACACCTTC. Its translation is CASSTDRSWYGYTF.

The chain has TRBV27 and TRBJ2-5; 10 bases agree with TRBD1. J was trimmed by 5 bases and V by 5 bases; bases with no gene match: 8. The CDR3 has 15 residues. Per germline, CDR1 MNHEY and CDR2 SMNVEV (reference sequence). The CDR3 is CASSQDRGRFETQYF. The CDR3 DNA sequence: TGTGCCAGCAGTCAAGACAGGGGGCGATTCGAGACCCAGTACTTC.

This rearrangement joins TRBV25-1 to TRBJ2-1; tentative D call: TRBD1 (5 bases). V lost 9 bases, J lost 7 bases, and 16 bases lay in between. This CDR3 is built from 13 residues. The germline gives CDR1 MGHDK, CDR2 SYGVNS. The CDR3 sequence is CASRADSKNEQFF. CDR3 DNA sequence: TGTGCCAGTCGCGCCGACAGTAAGAATGAGCAGTTCTTC.

The chain employs TRBV30 and TRBJ2-3, with TRBD2 matching over 15 bases. Germline V gene lookup returns CDR1 GTSNPN and CDR2 SVGIG (reference sequence). The CDR3 sequence is 20 residues long. V trimming: 1 base; J trimming: 4 bases; junction bases outside the gene matches: 15. Here the CDR3 DNA reads TGTGCCTGGAGTGCAGGACAGTGGTCGGGACTAGCGGGAGGAGCAGATACGCAGTATTTT. Encoded protein: CAWSAGQWSGLAGGADTQYF.

The genes are TRBV13 and TRBJ2-7; D is possibly TRBD1 (5 bases). The V gene lost 4 bases and the J gene lost 2 bases, with 15 bases spanning the gap. This CDR3 contains 15 residues. In germline, CDR1 is PRHDT, CDR2 FYEKMQ (reference sequence). Here the CDR3 reads CASSSLGPYTYEQYF. The CDR3 DNA sequence: TGTGCCAGCAGCTCTCTGGGGCCGTATACCTACGAGCAGTACTTC.

This rearrangement joins TRBV29-1 to TRBJ1-1; D gene ambiguous. V was pared by 2 bases and J by 7 bases, with 8 bases between. Germline CDR1 is SQVTM and CDR2 is ANQGSEA. This CDR3 has 11 residues. CDR3 in DNA: TGCAGCGTTGAACTTCAGGTTGAAGCTTTCTTT. Protein: CSVELQVEAFF.